A selection of T cell receptor beta chains follows, all from one sample in a study of post-analysis software for immune sequencing data. One entry per CDR3 protein results from TCRdb running MiXCR on the PCR reads. The sample shows a few hundred thousand distinct CDR3 sequences, around a third of them seen only once. Sequenced sample: blood. These receptors originate from a girl under 18 with multiple sclerosis. Each CDR3 is given with its conserved first and last residue. Each record gives: V gene, clone size, D gene, J gene, CDR3 DNA, CDR3 protein. A D gene is named only where the DNA matches it firmly. Clone sizes are given selectively: once, few, many, or a class where the clone is expanded.

TRBV6-1,.,.,TRBJ2-3,TGTGCCAGCAGAGAAATAGACCCGGGACATGGACTCACAGATACGCAGTATTTT,CASREIDPGHGLTDTQYF
TRBV6-5,.,.,TRBJ2-1,TGTGCCAGCCCCTGCAATGAGCAGTTCTTC,CASPCNEQFF
TRBV14,few,.,TRBJ2-7,TGTGCCAGCAGCAGTGTCTTGGGAAGTGAGCAGTACTTC,CASSSVLGSEQYF
TRBV7-7,many,.,TRBJ2-1,TGTGCTAGCAGCTTCCGAACCGGAGGGGCCGAGCAGTTCTTC,CASSFRTGGAEQFF
TRBV20-1,.,.,TRBJ2-3,TGCAGTGCCCCCCAAAATTCAGGCCCTCTTACGCAGTATTTT,CSAPQNSGPLTQYF
TRBV6-1,.,TRBD2,TRBJ2-4,TGTGCCAGCAGGGACAATATAGCGGGGCCCGAGGGAGCCAAAAACATTCAGTACTTC,CASRDNIAGPEGAKNIQYF
TRBV5-4,few,.,TRBJ2-1,TGTGCCAGCAGCTCTCTAGGATCGGGCAATGAGCAGTTCTTC,CASSSLGSGNEQFF
TRBV5-1,.,TRBD2,TRBJ2-1,TGCGCCAGCAGCTATGCGGGGGTAGACGAGCAGTTCTTC,CASSYAGVDEQFF
TRBV11-2,.,TRBD1,TRBJ2-7,TGTGCCAGCAGCCGCGGACAGGGGGTCACCTACGAGCAGTACTTC,CASSRGQGVTYEQYF
TRBV7-6,.,TRBD2,TRBJ2-7,TGTGCCAGCAGCTTAGGTGGTGGTGGAGGACTAGCTTCCTACGAGCAGTACTTC,CASSLGGGGGLASYEQYF
TRBV7-9,.,.,TRBJ2-7,TGTGCCAGCAGCTTAGACTCAGGGAACTCCTACGAGCAGTACTTC,CASSLDSGNSYEQYF
TRBV12-3/TRBV12-4,.,.,TRBJ1-2,TGTGCCAGCAGTTTTATGGGGGCACCCTATGGCTACACCTTC,CASSFMGAPYGYTF
TRBV7-2,few,.,TRBJ2-7,TGTGCCAGCAGCTTAGAGGGCGCCCACTACGAGCAGTACTTC,CASSLEGAHYEQYF
TRBV2,few,TRBD2,TRBJ2-5,TGTGCCAGCAGTAGGACTAGCGGGGGGGCCGTTGAGACCCAGTACTTC,CASSRTSGGAVETQYF
TRBV5-6,many,TRBD1,TRBJ2-2,TGTGCCAGCAGCCCCGGACAGGATACGGGGGAGCTGTTTTTT,CASSPGQDTGELFF
TRBV10-2,few,.,TRBJ1-6,TGCGCCAGCGAGGGCTATAATTCACCCCTCCACTTT,CASEGYNSPLHF
TRBV5-6,.,TRBD2,TRBJ2-5,TGTGCCAGCAGCGGACCACCCTTACGGGGGGGCGGGGAGACCCAGTACTTC,CASSGPPLRGGGETQYF
TRBV11-3,few,TRBD2,TRBJ2-3,TGTGCCAGCAGCTCCACTAGCGGTCGAGCAGATACGCAGTATTTT,CASSSTSGRADTQYF